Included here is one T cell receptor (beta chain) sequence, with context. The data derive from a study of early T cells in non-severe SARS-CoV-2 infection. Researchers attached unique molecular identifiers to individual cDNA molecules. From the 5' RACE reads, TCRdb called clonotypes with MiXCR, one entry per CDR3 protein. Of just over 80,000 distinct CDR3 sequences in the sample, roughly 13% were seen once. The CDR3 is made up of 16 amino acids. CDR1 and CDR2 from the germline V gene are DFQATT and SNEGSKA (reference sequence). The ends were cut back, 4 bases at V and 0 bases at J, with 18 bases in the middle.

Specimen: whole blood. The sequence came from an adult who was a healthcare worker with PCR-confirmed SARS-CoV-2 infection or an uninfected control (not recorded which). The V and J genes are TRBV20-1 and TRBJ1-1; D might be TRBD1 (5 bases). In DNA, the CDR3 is TGCAGTGCTACATACGGGGCCGGGGGGATGAACACTGAAGCTTTCTTT. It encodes CSATYGAGGMNTEAFF.